Listed here are 6 T cell receptor beta chains from one sample, sequenced in a study of blood T cell repertoires in COVID-19. Generated by immunoSEQ multiplex PCR, the TCRdb table keeps only in-frame clones and is missing some. The table lists 57,000 or so clones, more than 75% of them singletons. What was sequenced was peripheral blood. Receptors were obtained from a human donor in a cohort sampled during active COVID-19.

The chain carries TRBV18 and TRBJ1-5; perhaps TRBD1 as D (6 bases). Germline CDR1 reads KGHSH; CDR2 reads LQKENI. The CDR3 length is 14 residues. Trimming left V 6 bases short and J 0 bases short, with 9 bases between. Written as DNA, the CDR3 is TGTGCCAGCTCGCAACAGGGTAGCAATCAGCCCCAGCATTTT. Translated, it gives CASSQQGSNQPQHF.

The V and J genes are TRBV21-1 and TRBJ1-6; the table calls TRBD1, which could not be checked here. TRBV21-1 counts as a pseudogene. The CDR3 is 14 residues long. The DNA for the CDR3 is TGTGCCAGCTGGAGGGGGCCCGGTGGTTCACCCCTCCACTTT. Translated: CASWRGPGGSPLHF.

V and J are TRBV9 and TRBJ2-1; 9 bases align to TRBD2. The CDR3 runs to 15 residues. Germline V lookup: CDR1 SGDLS, CDR2 YYNGEE. The trim removed 0 bases at V and 6 bases at J, leaving 4 bases unmatched. For the CDR3, the DNA is TGTGCCAGCAGCGTAGTAGCGGGAGCCCCCAATGAGCAGTTCTTC. Translation gives CASSVVAGAPNEQFF.

This clone has just a few counts. This chain uses TRBV4-1 with TRBJ2-3; 7 nucleotides align to TRBD2. Trimming cost V 0 bases and J 2 bases; bases outside gene matches: 14. Germline V gene data show CDR1 as MGHRA and CDR2 as YSYEKL. This CDR3 comprises 19 residues. This chain's CDR3 is CASSQDLASGVLNTDTQYF. As DNA, the CDR3 is TGCGCCAGCAGCCAAGATCTCGCTAGCGGCGTTCTGAACACAGATACGCAGTATTTT.

This rearrangement joins TRBV12-5 to TRBJ1-1; 7 bases agree with TRBD1. The CDR3 runs to 14 residues. The V gene's germline CDR1 is LGHNT and CDR2 FRNRAP. V lost 0 bases, J lost 10 bases, and 8 bases stayed unmatched. The CDR3 nucleotides read TGTGCTAGTGGTTTGGTACGACAGGGTCGGAGAGCTTTCTTT. This sequence encodes CASGLVRQGRRAFF.

The V gene is TRBV11-2, the J gene TRBJ1-2; D possibly corresponds to TRBD1 (6 bases). This CDR3 has 16 amino acids. V was shortened by 3 bases and J by 8 bases, with 22 bases between the two germline ends. Germline CDR1 SGHAT, CDR2 FQNNGV. The DNA for the CDR3 is TGTGCCAGCAGCTTGACGGGCCGGGACAACGAGGGAGGCTACACCTTC. This translates into CASSLTGRDNEGGYTF.